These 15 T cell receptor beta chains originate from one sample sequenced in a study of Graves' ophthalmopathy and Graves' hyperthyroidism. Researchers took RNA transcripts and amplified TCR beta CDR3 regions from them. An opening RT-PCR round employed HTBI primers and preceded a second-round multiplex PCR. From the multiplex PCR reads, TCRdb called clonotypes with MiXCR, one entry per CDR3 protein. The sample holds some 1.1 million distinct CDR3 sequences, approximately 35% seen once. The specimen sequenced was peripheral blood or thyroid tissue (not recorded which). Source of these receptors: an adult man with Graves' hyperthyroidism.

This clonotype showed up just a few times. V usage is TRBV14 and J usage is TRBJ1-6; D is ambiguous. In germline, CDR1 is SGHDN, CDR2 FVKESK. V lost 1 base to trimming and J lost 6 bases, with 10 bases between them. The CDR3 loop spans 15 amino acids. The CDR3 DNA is TGTGCCAGCAGCCAAGGGTACGAGGGTAATTCACCCCTCCACTTT. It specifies CASSQGYEGNSPLHF.

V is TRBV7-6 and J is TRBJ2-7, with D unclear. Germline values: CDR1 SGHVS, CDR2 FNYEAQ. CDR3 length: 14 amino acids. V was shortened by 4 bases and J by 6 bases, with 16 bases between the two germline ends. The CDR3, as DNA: TGTGCCAGCAGCTCCGGTGGGTTTGAGTCCGAGCAGTACTTC. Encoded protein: CASSSGGFESEQYF.

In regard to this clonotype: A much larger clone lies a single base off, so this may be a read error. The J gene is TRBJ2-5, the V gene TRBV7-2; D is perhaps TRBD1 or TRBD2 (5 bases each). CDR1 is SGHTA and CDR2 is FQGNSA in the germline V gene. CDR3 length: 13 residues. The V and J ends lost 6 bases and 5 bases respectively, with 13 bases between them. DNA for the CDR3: TGTGCCAGCAGTTGGGGGATTTTGGAGACCCAGTACTTC. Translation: CASSWGILETQYF.

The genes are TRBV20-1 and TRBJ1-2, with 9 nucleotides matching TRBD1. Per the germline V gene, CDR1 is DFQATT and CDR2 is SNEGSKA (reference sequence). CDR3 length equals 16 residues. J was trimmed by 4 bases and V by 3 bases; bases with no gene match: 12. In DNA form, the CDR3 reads TGCAGTGCTAGCCCCCCGGGACAGGGATTATTCTATGGCTACACCTTC. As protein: CSASPPGQGLFYGYTF.

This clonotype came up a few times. This CDR3 reads CASSPHLPGQGSYEQYF. CDR3 bases: TGTGCCAGCAGCCCACACCTGCCGGGGCAGGGGTCCTACGAGCAGTACTTC. This chain joins TRBV7-2 and TRBJ2-7, with a tentative D call TRBD1 (6 bases). V was cut by 5 bases and J by 1 base, with 21 bases left in between. The CDR3 is 17 amino acids. Germline lookup yields CDR1 SGHTA and CDR2 FQGNSA.

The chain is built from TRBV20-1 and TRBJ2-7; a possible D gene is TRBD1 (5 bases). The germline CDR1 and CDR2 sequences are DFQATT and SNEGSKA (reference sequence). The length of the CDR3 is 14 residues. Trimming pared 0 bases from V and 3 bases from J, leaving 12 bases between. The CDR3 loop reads CSARDRQPLYEQYF. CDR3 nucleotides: TGCAGTGCTAGAGATAGACAGCCACTCTACGAGCAGTACTTC.

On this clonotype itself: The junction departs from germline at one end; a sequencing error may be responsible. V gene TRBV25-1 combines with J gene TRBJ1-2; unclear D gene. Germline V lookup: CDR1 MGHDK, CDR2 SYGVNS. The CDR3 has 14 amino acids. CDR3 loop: CACSARRTEYGYTF. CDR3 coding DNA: TGTGCCTGCAGTGCACGCCGGACGGAGTATGGCTACACCTTC.

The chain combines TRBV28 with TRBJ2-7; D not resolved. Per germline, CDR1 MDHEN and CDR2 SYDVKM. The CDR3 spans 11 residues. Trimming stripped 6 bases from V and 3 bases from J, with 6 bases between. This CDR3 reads CASRSLYEQYF. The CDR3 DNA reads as TGTGCCAGCAGAAGCCTCTACGAGCAGTACTTC. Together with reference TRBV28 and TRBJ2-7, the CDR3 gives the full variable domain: DVKVTQSSRYLVKRTGEKVFLECVQDMDHENMFWYRQDPGLGLRLIYFSYDVKMKEKGDIPEGYSVSREKKERFSLILESASTNQTSMYLCASRSLYEQYFGPGTRLTVT.

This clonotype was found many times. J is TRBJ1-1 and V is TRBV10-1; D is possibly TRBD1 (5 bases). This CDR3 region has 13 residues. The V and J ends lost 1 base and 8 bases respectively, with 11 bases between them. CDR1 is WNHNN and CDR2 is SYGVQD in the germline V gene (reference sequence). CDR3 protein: CASSEYEAGEAFF. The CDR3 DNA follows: TGCGCCAGCAGTGAGTATGAGGCAGGGGAAGCTTTCTTT.

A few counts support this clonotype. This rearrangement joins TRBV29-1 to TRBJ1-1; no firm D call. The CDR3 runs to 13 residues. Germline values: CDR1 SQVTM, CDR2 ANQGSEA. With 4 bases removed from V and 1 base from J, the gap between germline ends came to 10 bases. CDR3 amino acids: CSVGEAGNTEAFF. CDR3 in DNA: TGCAGCGTTGGGGAGGCGGGGAACACTGAAGCTTTCTTT. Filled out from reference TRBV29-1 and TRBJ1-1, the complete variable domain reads SAVISQKPSRDICQRGTSLTIQCQVDSQVTMMFWYRQQPGQSLTLIATANQGSEATYESGFVIDKFPISRPNLTFSTLTVSNMSPEDSSIYLCSVGEAGNTEAFFGQGTRLTVV.

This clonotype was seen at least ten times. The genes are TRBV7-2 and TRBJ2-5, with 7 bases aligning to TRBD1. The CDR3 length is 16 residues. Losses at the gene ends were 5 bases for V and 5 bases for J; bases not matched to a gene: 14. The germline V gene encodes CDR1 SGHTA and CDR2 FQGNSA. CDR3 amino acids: CASSPMGQTVAETQYF. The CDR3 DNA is TGTGCCAGCAGCCCAATGGGACAGACGGTAGCGGAGACCCAGTACTTC.

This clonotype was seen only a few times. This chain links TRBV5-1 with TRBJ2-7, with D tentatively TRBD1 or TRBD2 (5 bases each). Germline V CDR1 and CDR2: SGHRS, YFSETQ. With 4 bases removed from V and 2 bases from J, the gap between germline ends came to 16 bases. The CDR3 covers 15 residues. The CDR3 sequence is CASSQDRGSTYEQYF. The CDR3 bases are TGCGCCAGCAGCCAAGATCGGGGCAGCACCTACGAGCAGTACTTC.

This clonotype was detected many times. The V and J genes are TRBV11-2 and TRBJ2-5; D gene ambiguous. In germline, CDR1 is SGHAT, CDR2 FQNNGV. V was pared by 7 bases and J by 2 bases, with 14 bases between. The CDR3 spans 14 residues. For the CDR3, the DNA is TGTGCCAGCACCCTAGGTTACAAGCAAGAGACCCAGTACTTC. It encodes CASTLGYKQETQYF.

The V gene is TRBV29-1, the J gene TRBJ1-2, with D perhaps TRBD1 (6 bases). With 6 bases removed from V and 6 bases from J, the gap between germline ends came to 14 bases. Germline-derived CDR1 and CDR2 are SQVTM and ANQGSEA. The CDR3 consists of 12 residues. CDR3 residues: CSVLTGDHGYTF. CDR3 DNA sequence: TGCAGCGTCCTGACAGGAGACCATGGCTACACCTTC. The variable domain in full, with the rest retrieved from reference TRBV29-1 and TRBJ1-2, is SAVISQKPSRDICQRGTSLTIQCQVDSQVTMMFWYRQQPGQSLTLIATANQGSEATYESGFVIDKFPISRPNLTFSTLTVSNMSPEDSSIYLCSVLTGDHGYTFGSGTRLTVV.

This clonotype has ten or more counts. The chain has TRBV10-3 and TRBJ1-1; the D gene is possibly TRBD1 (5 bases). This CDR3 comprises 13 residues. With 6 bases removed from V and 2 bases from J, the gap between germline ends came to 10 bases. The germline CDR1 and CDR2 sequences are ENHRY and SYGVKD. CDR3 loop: CAIRRDPNTEAFF. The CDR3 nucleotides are TGTGCCATCAGGAGGGACCCCAACACTGAAGCTTTCTTT.